Below, 22 T cell receptor beta chains from the same sample are listed, as sequenced in a study of identical twins. TCRdb itself ran the 5' RACE reads through MiXCR, one entry per CDR3 protein. The sample lists about 520,000 distinct CDR3 sequences; 20% to 25% were seen once. Separately, the same data were catalogued under a study of T cells expressing NK-cell markers.

The sample taken for sequencing was CD4+ T cells sorted from blood. The receptors here all came from a woman in her late teens or twenties in good health.

This clonotype was detected a few times. The DNA of the CDR3 is TGTGCCATTCGAAAGCAGGGTGGAACTGAAGCTTTCTTT. As protein: CAIRKQGGTEAFF. J is TRBJ1-1 and V is TRBV10-3; maybe TRBD1 (5 bases). The CDR3 covers 13 residues. V was trimmed by 9 bases and J by 5 bases, leaving 16 bases between them. From germline, CDR1 is ENHRY and CDR2 SYGVKD.

J is TRBJ2-5 and V is TRBV3-1; 7 nucleotides line up with TRBD1. CDR3 length: 13 residues. CDR1 and CDR2 from the germline V gene are LGHDT and YNNKEL (reference sequence). V lost 7 bases and J lost 4; bases outside the gene matches: 6. CDR3 sequence: CASTKTGIETQYF. The CDR3 DNA follows: TGTGCCAGCACCAAGACAGGGATAGAGACCCAGTACTTC.

The chain recombines TRBV7-2 with TRBJ2-5, with 12 bases that match TRBD2. The CDR3 is 15 residues long. The V gene end was trimmed by 5 bases and the J gene end by 5 bases; junction bases not matched to a gene: 6. Germline V CDR1 and CDR2: SGHTA, FQGNSA. Here the CDR3 DNA reads TGTGCCAGCAGCCTGACTAGCGGGAGATGGGAGACCCAGTACTTC. Its translation is CASSLTSGRWETQYF.

This clonotype was counted many times. V is TRBV12-3 or TRBV12-4 and J is TRBJ2-5; 7 bases fit TRBD2. The CDR3 length is 12 residues. The V and J ends lost 9 bases and 4 bases, in that order; junction bases with no gene match: 5. The CDR3 sequence is CASRTGGETQYF. The CDR3 DNA reads as TGTGCCAGTCGGACGGGGGGAGAGACCCAGTACTTC.

V is TRBV7-9 and J is TRBJ2-5; 10 nucleotides match TRBD2. This CDR3 contains 15 residues. Unmatched junction bases numbered 7, after V lost 4 bases and J lost 5 bases. In germline, CDR1 is SEHNR, CDR2 FQNEAQ (reference sequence). In DNA form, the CDR3 reads TGTGCCAGCAGCTACGGGACTAGCGTCAGGGAGACCCAGTACTTC. It codes for CASSYGTSVRETQYF.

The V call is TRBV7-2, the J call TRBJ2-7; TRBD1 aligns across 9 bases. The CDR3 extends over 16 amino acids. Germline-derived CDR1 and CDR2 are SGHTA and FQGNSA. The trim removed 2 bases at V and 4 bases at J, leaving 9 bases unmatched. CDR3 DNA sequence: TGTGCCAGCAGCTTACAGGGACAGGGAAAGGTGTACGAGCAGTACTTC. This translates into CASSLQGQGKVYEQYF.

This clonotype has just a few counts. The CDR3 DNA reads TGTGCCAGCAGACCCGGACAGATCACCGGGGAGCTGTTTTTT. Translation gives CASRPGQITGELFF. The chain carries TRBV6-1 and TRBJ2-2, with D possibly TRBD1 on 6 matching bases. Germline CDR1 and CDR2: MNHNS and SASEGT. The CDR3 totals 14 residues. V was cut by 6 bases and J by 4 bases, with 12 bases left in between.

The rearrangement joins TRBV10-3 to TRBJ2-1; 7 positions agree with TRBD2. Germline-derived CDR1 and CDR2 are ENHRY and SYGVKD. The trim removed 6 bases at V and 6 bases at J, leaving 5 bases unmatched. This CDR3 spans 13 amino acids. CDR3 protein: CAIRFSGANEQFF. CDR3 sequence (DNA): TGTGCCATCAGGTTCAGCGGGGCCAATGAGCAGTTCTTC.

This clonotype came up many times. The J gene is TRBJ1-1, the V gene TRBV7-9; no definite D call. V was shortened by 8 bases and J by 1 base, with 11 bases between the two germline ends. CDR3 length: 13 amino acids. Looked up from germline, CDR1 is SEHNR and CDR2 is FQNEAQ (reference sequence). The CDR3 region is CASLMAGNTEAFF. DNA of the CDR3: TGTGCCAGCCTTATGGCAGGGAACACTGAAGCTTTCTTT.

This rearrangement joins TRBV5-6 to TRBJ2-3; D is undetermined. Germline CDR1 SGHDT, CDR2 YYEEEE. V was pared by 2 bases and J by 9 bases, with 7 bases between. The CDR3 length is 11 residues. The chain's CDR3 is CASSFSTTQYF. Written as DNA, the CDR3 is TGTGCCAGCAGCTTCTCAACAACGCAGTATTTT.

The V and J genes are TRBV12-3 or TRBV12-4 and TRBJ1-1; 8 nucleotides match TRBD1. V lost 6 bases and J lost 11; bases outside the gene matches: 11. The CDR3 spans 13 residues. DNA for the CDR3: TGTGCCAGCAGCTCAGGGGGCCCAATACGGGCTTTCTTT. It is translated as CASSSGGPIRAFF.

The chain carries TRBV20-1 and TRBJ1-1; TRBD1 might be the D (5 bases). The CDR3 spans 13 residues. V lost 3 bases and J 7 bases, leaving 15 bases between the germline ends. Germline CDR1 and CDR2: DFQATT and SNEGSKA (reference sequence). CDR3 nucleotide sequence: TGCAGTGCTAGGCCTCCGGGGCAGAGTGAAGCTTTCTTT. Translating gives CSARPPGQSEAFF.

This clonotype appeared a few times. The J gene is TRBJ1-1, the V gene TRBV5-5; no clear D. Between the trimmed V and J ends, which lost 0 bases and 0 bases, there was a span of 9 bases. The CDR3 sequence is 15 residues long. Germline V CDR1 and CDR2: SGHKS, YYEKEE (reference sequence). The CDR3 DNA is TGTGCCAGCAGCTTGGGGGTCAGGTTGAACACTGAAGCTTTCTTT. Translation gives CASSLGVRLNTEAFF.

The sample holds a few counts of this clonotype. J is TRBJ2-3 and V is TRBV5-5; tentative D call: TRBD1 (5 bases). From germline, CDR1 is SGHKS and CDR2 YYEKEE (reference sequence). The CDR3 totals 12 residues. Trimming pared 4 bases from V and 6 bases from J, leaving 9 bases between. The CDR3 region is CASSVNRDTQYF. For the CDR3, the DNA is TGTGCCAGCAGCGTTAACAGGGATACGCAGTATTTT. The full variable domain, its missing parts supplied by reference TRBV5-5 and TRBJ2-3, is DAGVTQSPTHLIKTRGQQVTLRCSPISGHKSVSWYQQVLGQGPQFIFQYYEKEERGRGNFPDRFSARQFPNYSSELNVNALLLGDSALYLCASSVNRDTQYFGPGTRLTVL.

V is TRBV30 and J is TRBJ2-1; tentatively, D is TRBD2 (6 bases). Trimming cost V 5 bases and J 8 bases, with 10 bases left between them. CDR1 is GTSNPN and CDR2 is SVGIG in the germline V gene (reference sequence). This CDR3 is built from 11 residues. CDR3 region: CAWWTTDEQFF. The CDR3 DNA reads as TGTGCCTGGTGGACTACCGATGAGCAGTTCTTC.

Concerning this clonotype: The junction departs from germline at one end; a sequencing error may be responsible. The V gene is TRBV15, the J gene TRBJ1-4; TRBD1 might be the D (5 bases). Germline-derived CDR1 and CDR2 are LNHNV and YYDKDF (reference sequence). This CDR3 region has 12 residues. The CDR3 here is CATGRASEKLFF. Written as DNA, the CDR3 is TGTGCCACCGGCAGGGCTAGTGAAAAACTGTTTTTT.

For this clonotype: One junction end does not reproduce the germline sequence, and a read error may be involved. This sequence joins TRBV12-5 and TRBJ2-7; 7 positions match TRBD1. The germline V gene has CDR1 LGHNT and CDR2 FRNRAP. The CDR3 is 11 residues long. The CDR3 protein is CASGLVGQPLF. In DNA form, the CDR3 reads TGTGCTAGTGGTTTGGTGGGACAGCCCCTCTTC.

This clonotype came up a few times. The chain has TRBV12-3 or TRBV12-4 and TRBJ2-1; D remains unclear. Trimming stripped 7 bases from V and 8 bases from J, with 18 bases between. The CDR3 consists of 14 residues. The CDR3 reads CASTPGSSPDEQFF. Written as DNA, the CDR3 is TGTGCCAGCACCCCAGGAAGTAGCCCGGATGAGCAGTTCTTC.

The chain links TRBV7-2 to TRBJ2-2; D might be TRBD1 (7 bases). V lost 3 bases, J lost 5 bases, and 13 bases lay in between. Germline CDR1 reads SGHTA; CDR2 reads FQGNSA. The CDR3 loop spans 15 amino acids. The CDR3 DNA reads TGTGCCAGCAGCTTGACAGGGACTCTGACCGGGGAGCTGTTTTTT. Encoded protein: CASSLTGTLTGELFF.

J is TRBJ2-7 and V is TRBV6-2 or TRBV6-3, with 9 bases matching TRBD2. V dropped 7 bases and J dropped 6; count of bases not matched to a gene: 7. This CDR3 region has 13 residues. The germline CDR1 and CDR2 sequences are MNHEY and SVGEGT. The CDR3 sequence: CASMVAGAAEQYF. CDR3 coding DNA: TGTGCCAGCATGGTAGCGGGAGCTGCCGAGCAGTACTTC.

The gene calls are TRBV7-3 and TRBJ2-3; 8 nucleotides agree with TRBD2. Germline V lookup: CDR1 SGHTA, CDR2 FQGTGA. The CDR3 runs 17 residues. The V gene end was trimmed by 1 base and the J gene end by 3 bases; junction bases not matched to a gene: 9. This CDR3 is CASSLMALAGITDTQYF. For the CDR3, the DNA is TGTGCCAGCAGCTTAATGGCGCTAGCGGGTATTACAGATACGCAGTATTTT.

V is TRBV5-1 and J is TRBJ2-3; 13 bases align to TRBD2. Trimming at V came to 7 bases and at J to 5 bases, leaving 10 bases not matched to a gene. The CDR3 runs 16 residues. The V gene's germline CDR1 is SGHRS and CDR2 YFSETQ. The CDR3 DNA reads TGCGCCAGCGGGCTGACTAGCGGGAGGCCGGGAGATACGCAGTATTTT. This encodes CASGLTSGRPGDTQYF.